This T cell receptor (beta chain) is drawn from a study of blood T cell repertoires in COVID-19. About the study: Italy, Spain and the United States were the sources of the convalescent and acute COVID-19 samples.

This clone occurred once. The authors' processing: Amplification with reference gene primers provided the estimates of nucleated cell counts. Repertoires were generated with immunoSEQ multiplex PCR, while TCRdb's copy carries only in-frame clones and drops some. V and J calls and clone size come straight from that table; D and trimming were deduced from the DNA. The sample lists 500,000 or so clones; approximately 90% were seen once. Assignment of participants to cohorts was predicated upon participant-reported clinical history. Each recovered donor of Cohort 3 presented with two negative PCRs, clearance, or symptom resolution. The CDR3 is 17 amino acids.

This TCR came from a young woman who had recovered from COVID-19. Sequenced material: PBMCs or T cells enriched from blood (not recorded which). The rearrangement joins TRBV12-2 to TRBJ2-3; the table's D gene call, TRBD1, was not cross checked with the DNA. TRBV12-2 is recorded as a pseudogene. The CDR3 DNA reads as TGTGCAAGTCGCGCAGGGGTAAGAGGATTCTCCACAGATACGCAGTATTTT. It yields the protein CASRAGVRGFSTDTQYF.